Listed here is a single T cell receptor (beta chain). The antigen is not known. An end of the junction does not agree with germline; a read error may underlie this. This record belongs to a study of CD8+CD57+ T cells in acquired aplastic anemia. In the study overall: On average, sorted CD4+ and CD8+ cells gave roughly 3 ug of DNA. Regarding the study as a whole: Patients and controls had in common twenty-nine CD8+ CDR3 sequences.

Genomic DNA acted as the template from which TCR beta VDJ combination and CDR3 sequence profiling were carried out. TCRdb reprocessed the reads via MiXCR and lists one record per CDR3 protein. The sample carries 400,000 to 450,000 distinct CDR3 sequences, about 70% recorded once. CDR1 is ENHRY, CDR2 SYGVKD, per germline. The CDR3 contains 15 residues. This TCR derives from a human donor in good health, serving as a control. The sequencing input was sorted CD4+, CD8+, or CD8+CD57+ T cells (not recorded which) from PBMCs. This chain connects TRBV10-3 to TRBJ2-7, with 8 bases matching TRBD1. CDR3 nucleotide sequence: TGTGCCAGCAGTGCGCAATCGACAGGGGTCGGTGCGCAGTACTTC. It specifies CASSAQSTGVGAQYF.